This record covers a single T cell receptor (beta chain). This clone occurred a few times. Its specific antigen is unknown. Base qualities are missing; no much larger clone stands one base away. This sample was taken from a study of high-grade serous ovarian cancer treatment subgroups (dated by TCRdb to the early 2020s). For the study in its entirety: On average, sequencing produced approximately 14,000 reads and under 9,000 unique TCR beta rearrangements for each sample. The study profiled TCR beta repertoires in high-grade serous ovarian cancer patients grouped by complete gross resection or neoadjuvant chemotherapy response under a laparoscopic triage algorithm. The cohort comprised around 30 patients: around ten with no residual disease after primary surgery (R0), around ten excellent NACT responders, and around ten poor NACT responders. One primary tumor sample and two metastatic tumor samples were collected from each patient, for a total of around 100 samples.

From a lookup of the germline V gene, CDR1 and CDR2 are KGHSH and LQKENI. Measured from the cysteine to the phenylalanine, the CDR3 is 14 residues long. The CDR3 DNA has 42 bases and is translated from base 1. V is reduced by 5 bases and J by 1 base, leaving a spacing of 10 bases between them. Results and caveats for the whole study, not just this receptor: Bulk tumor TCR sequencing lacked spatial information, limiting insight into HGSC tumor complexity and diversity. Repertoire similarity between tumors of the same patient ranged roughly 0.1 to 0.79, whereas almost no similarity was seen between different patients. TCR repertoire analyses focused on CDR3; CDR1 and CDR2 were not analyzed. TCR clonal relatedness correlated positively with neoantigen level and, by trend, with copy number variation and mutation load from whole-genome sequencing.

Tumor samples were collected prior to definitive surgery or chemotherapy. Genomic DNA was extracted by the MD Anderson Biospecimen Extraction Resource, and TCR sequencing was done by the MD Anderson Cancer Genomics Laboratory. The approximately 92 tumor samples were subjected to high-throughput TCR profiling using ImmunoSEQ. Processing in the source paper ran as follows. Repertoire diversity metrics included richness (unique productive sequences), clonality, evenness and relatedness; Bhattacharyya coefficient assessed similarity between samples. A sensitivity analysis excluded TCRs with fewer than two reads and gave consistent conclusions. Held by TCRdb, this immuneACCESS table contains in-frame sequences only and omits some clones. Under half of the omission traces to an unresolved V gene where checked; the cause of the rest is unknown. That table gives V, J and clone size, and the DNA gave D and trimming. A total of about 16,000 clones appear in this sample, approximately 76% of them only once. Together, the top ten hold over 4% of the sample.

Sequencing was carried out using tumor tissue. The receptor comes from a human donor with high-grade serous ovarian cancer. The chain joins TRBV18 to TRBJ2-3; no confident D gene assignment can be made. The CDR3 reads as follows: CASSRDYGTDTQYF. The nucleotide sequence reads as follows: TGTGCCAGCTCAAGGGATTACGGCACAGATACGCAGTATTTT. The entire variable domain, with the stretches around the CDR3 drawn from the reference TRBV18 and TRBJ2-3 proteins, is NAGVMQNPRHLVRRRGQEARLRCSPMKGHSHVYWYRQLPEEGLKFMVYLQKENIIDESGMPKERFSAEFPKEGPSILRIQQVVRGDSAAYFCASSRDYGTDTQYFGPGTRLTVL.